A single sample gave rise to the 31 T cell receptor beta chains below, sequenced in a study of T cell responses to AZD1222 COVID-19 vaccine. TCRdb keeps only in-frame clones here, not all; method: immunoSEQ multiplex PCR. Of about 92,000 clones listed, about 91% are singletons. The source was peripheral blood, collected on day 0 of MenACWY control vaccination. These receptors were obtained from an adult in good health.

CDR3 nucleotide sequence: TGTGCCAGCAGCTTGGGATCGACAGGGAACCAAGAGACCCAGTACTTC. The encoded protein is CASSLGSTGNQETQYF. V gene TRBV5-4 combines with J gene TRBJ2-5; 7 bases match TRBD1. The V gene's germline CDR1 is SGHNT and CDR2 YYREEE (reference sequence). The CDR3 totals 16 residues. The junction had 5 bases not matched to a gene; V was cut back by 0 bases and J by 0 bases.

This clone has a single count. The V and J genes are TRBV29-1 and TRBJ2-2; D is perhaps TRBD1 or TRBD2 (5 bases each). The germline V gene encodes CDR1 SQVTM and CDR2 ANQGSEA. CDR3 length equals 14 residues. The V end was cut by 4 bases, the J end by 6 bases, with 15 bases between. CDR3 in amino acids: CSVVLRDPPGELFF. Written as DNA, the CDR3 is TGCAGCGTTGTTCTCAGGGACCCCCCCGGGGAGCTGTTTTTT.

The CDR3 sequence is CASSLGHGELFF. DNA of the CDR3: TGTGCCAGCAGCCTGGGCCACGGGGAGCTGTTTTTT. The chain employs TRBV5-4 and TRBJ2-2; no reliable D call. The CDR3 is 12 amino acids. The V end lost 4 bases, the J end lost 7 bases, and 8 bases lay between the germline ends. The germline V gene has CDR1 SGHNT and CDR2 YYREEE (reference sequence).

This chain uses TRBV20-1 with TRBJ1-1, with D unclear. V lost 6 bases to trimming and J lost 7 bases, with 12 bases between them. The germline V gene has CDR1 DFQATT and CDR2 SNEGSKA (reference sequence). The CDR3 has 11 amino acids. The DNA of the CDR3 is TGCAGTGCCTCGGGAACGGGTGAAGCTTTCTTT. Its protein product is CSASGTGEAFF.

The gene calls are TRBV4-3 and TRBJ2-2; D is possibly TRBD1 or TRBD2 (5 bases each). The CDR3 sequence is 18 residues long. The V end lost 0 bases, the J end lost 7 bases, and 21 bases lay between the germline ends. The germline V gene has CDR1 LGHNA and CDR2 YSLEER. Here the CDR3 reads CASSQDLVGEGRSGELFF. The CDR3 DNA sequence: TGCGCCAGCAGCCAAGATCTCGTGGGTGAGGGGCGCAGCGGGGAGCTGTTTTTT.

Here the CDR3 reads CASITGTGMHMGGYTF. In DNA form, the CDR3 reads TGTGCCAGCATTACGGGGACAGGGATGCATATGGGCGGCTACACCTTC. This chain joins TRBV6-6 and TRBJ1-2, with 9 bases fitting TRBD1. V lost 7 bases, J lost 8 bases, and 17 bases stayed unmatched. The CDR3 extends over 16 amino acids. Germline V gene lookup returns CDR1 MNHNY and CDR2 SVGAGI (reference sequence).

The chain combines TRBV9 with TRBJ2-3; D gene uncertain. The CDR3 runs 16 residues. In germline, CDR1 is SGDLS, CDR2 YYNGEE. V lost 4 bases and J 2 bases, leaving 17 bases between the germline ends. This chain's CDR3 is CASSPRATFYTDTQYF. The CDR3 DNA reads TGTGCCAGCAGCCCCCGGGCCACCTTCTACACAGATACGCAGTATTTT.

This chain joins TRBV6-6 and TRBJ1-1; TRBD1 is a possible D gene (6 bases). Germline V gene data show CDR1 as MNHNY and CDR2 as SVGAGI (reference sequence). V was shortened by 2 bases and J by 4 bases, with 14 bases between the two germline ends. The CDR3 is 15 residues long. CDR3 loop: CASSYKRGVGTEAFF. The CDR3 DNA sequence: TGTGCCAGCAGTTACAAAAGGGGGGTAGGCACTGAAGCTTTCTTT.

V is TRBV5-4 and J is TRBJ2-7; 10 bases line up with TRBD1. Germline V gene data show CDR1 as SGHNT and CDR2 as YYREEE (reference sequence). The CDR3 extends over 16 amino acids. V gave up 3 bases and J gave up 1 base; unmatched junction bases: 7. The CDR3, as DNA: TGTGCCAGCAGCTACGGACCGGGACAGGGGTCCTACGAGCAGTACTTC. Encoded protein: CASSYGPGQGSYEQYF.

CDR3 loop: CSVADGSNTEAFF. CDR3 sequence (DNA): TGCAGCGTTGCCGACGGGTCGAACACTGAAGCTTTCTTT. The V and J genes are TRBV29-1 and TRBJ1-1; D ambiguous. Per germline, CDR1 SQVTM and CDR2 ANQGSEA. V shed 4 bases and J shed 1 base, with 10 bases lying between them. The CDR3 sequence is 13 residues long.

The V call is TRBV19, the J call TRBJ1-1, with TRBD1 matching over 9 bases. This CDR3 has 14 amino acids. The junction had 3 bases not matched to a gene; V was cut back by 3 bases and J by 4 bases. Germline V lookup: CDR1 LNHDA, CDR2 SQIVND (reference sequence). The CDR3 coding sequence is TGTGCCAGTAGTATTACAGGGGGCGGCACTGAAGCTTTCTTT. Amino acids: CASSITGGGTEAFF. The whole variable domain, filled in from reference TRBV19 and TRBJ1-1, reads DGGITQSPKYLFRKEGQNVTLSCEQNLNHDAMYWYRQDPGQGLRLIYYSQIVNDFQKGDIAEGYSVSREKKESFPLTVTSAQKNPTAFYLCASSITGGGTEAFFGQGTRLTVV.

The genes are TRBV30 and TRBJ1-4; D is unclear. Germline CDR1 GTSNPN, CDR2 SVGIG (reference sequence). CDR3 length equals 13 residues. Trimming cost V 1 base and J 6 bases, with 9 bases left between them. Written as DNA, the CDR3 is TGTGCCTGGAGTGCTATGGCGGATGAAAAACTGTTTTTT. This encodes CAWSAMADEKLFF. The full variable domain, with the rest looked up from reference TRBV30 and TRBJ1-4, is SQTIHQWPATLVQPVGSPLSLECTVEGTSNPNLYWYRQAAGRGLQLLFYSVGIGQISSEVPQNLSASRPQDRQFILSSKKLLLSDSGFYLCAWSAMADEKLFFGSGTQLSVL.

This chain connects TRBV20-1 to TRBJ2-1; 11 bases are a match to TRBD2. CDR1 is DFQATT, CDR2 SNEGSKA, per germline (reference sequence). CDR3 size: 15 residues. Unmatched junction bases numbered 6, after V lost 3 bases and J lost 5 bases. The CDR3 sequence is CSASGLAGGNNEQFF. CDR3 bases: TGCAGTGCTAGTGGGCTAGCGGGGGGTAACAATGAGCAGTTCTTC.

The rearrangement joins TRBV7-2 to TRBJ1-5, with a possible D match to TRBD1 (5 bases). The V gene lost 2 bases and the J gene lost 6 bases, with 11 bases spanning the gap. This CDR3 is built from 14 residues. The V gene's germline CDR1 is SGHTA and CDR2 FQGNSA. The DNA of the CDR3 is TGTGCCAGCAGCTTAAGGAGGGGCGGTCAGCCCCAGCATTTT. Its translation is CASSLRRGGQPQHF.

The chain has TRBV5-1 and TRBJ2-3, with 8 bases matching TRBD2. With V trimmed by 5 bases and J by 5 bases, 7 bases remained unmatched. CDR1 and CDR2 from the germline V gene are SGHRS and YFSETQ. The CDR3 loop spans 14 amino acids. The CDR3 reads CASSLAGSEDTQYF. In nucleotides, the CDR3 is TGCGCCAGCAGTTTAGCGGGGTCTGAAGATACGCAGTATTTT.

V and J are TRBV6-5 and TRBJ1-3, with a possible D match to TRBD1 (6 bases). The CDR3 extends over 14 amino acids. Trimming cost V 6 bases and J 2 bases, with 11 bases left between them. The germline CDR1 and CDR2 sequences are MNHEY and SVGAGI. CDR3 loop: CASRLGQAGNTIYF. The CDR3 DNA reads as TGTGCCAGCAGACTGGGACAAGCTGGAAACACCATATATTTT.

The chain has TRBV6-1 and TRBJ1-2; a weak D match, TRBD1 (5 bases). The V and J ends lost 2 bases and 2 bases respectively, with 24 bases between them. CDR3 length equals 19 residues. Per the germline V gene, CDR1 is MNHNS and CDR2 is SASEGT. In DNA form, the CDR3 reads TGTGCCAGCAGTGAAAATAGTCGTTGGACATCCAAAGGGAACTATGGCTACACCTTC. Amino acid sequence: CASSENSRWTSKGNYGYTF.

The chain couples TRBV28 to TRBJ1-2; D gene unclear. Looked up from germline, CDR1 is MDHEN and CDR2 is SYDVKM. There are 12 residues in the CDR3. V dropped 3 bases and J dropped 3 bases, with 5 bases sitting between them. The chain's CDR3 is CASSFQDYGYTF. The CDR3, as DNA: TGTGCCAGCAGTTTCCAGGACTATGGCTACACCTTC.

The rearrangement uses TRBV5-6 and TRBJ1-3; TRBD1 is a possible D gene (5 bases). The V gene's germline CDR1 is SGHDT and CDR2 YYEEEE. Trimming removed 0 bases at V and 0 bases at J, with 10 bases between. CDR3 length: 16 amino acids. DNA of the CDR3: TGTGCCAGCAGCTTGGATACGGGGGGCTCTGGAAACACCATATATTTT. Translation: CASSLDTGGSGNTIYF.

The chain couples TRBV5-1 to TRBJ2-7; D gene uncertain. V was pared by 3 bases and J by 3 bases, with 10 bases between. Germline CDR1 is SGHRS and CDR2 is YFSETQ. The CDR3 extends over 13 amino acids. The CDR3 loop reads CASSSVVGYEQYF. The DNA of the CDR3 is TGCGCCAGCAGCTCCGTCGTGGGCTACGAGCAGTACTTC.

This chain uses TRBV5-6 with TRBJ2-2; 12 bases fit TRBD2. Germline CDR1 SGHDT, CDR2 YYEEEE. This CDR3 spans 16 amino acids. J was trimmed by 6 bases and V by 3 bases; bases with no gene match: 6. The CDR3 DNA reads TGTGCCAGCAGCTCTCTAGCGGGGGGGCTCGCCGGGGAGCTGTTTTTT. This sequence encodes CASSSLAGGLAGELFF.

The rearrangement uses TRBV7-9 and TRBJ2-7, with TRBD2 matching over 8 bases. The V and J ends lost 0 bases and 3 bases, in that order; junction bases with no gene match: 4. The CDR3 runs 15 residues. The germline V gene has CDR1 SEHNR and CDR2 FQNEAQ (reference sequence). This CDR3 is CASSLAPGLDYEQYF. CDR3 coding DNA: TGTGCCAGCAGCTTAGCACCGGGACTAGACTACGAGCAGTACTTC.

V and J are TRBV6-1 and TRBJ1-2, with D hard to call. V gave up 2 bases and J gave up 0 bases, with 10 bases separating them. The CDR3 is 15 amino acids. Germline CDR1 MNHNS, CDR2 SASEGT. DNA of the CDR3: TGTGCCAGCAGTGAAACACCACGCTCTAACTATGGCTACACCTTC. This codes for CASSETPRSNYGYTF.

In its sample, this clone was seen once. The chain uses TRBV6-2 or TRBV6-3 and TRBJ2-1; 15 bases are shared with TRBD2. Germline V lookup: CDR1 MNHEY, CDR2 SVGEGT. CDR3 length: 17 residues. The junction had 7 bases not matched to a gene; V was cut back by 2 bases and J by 8 bases. CDR3 in amino acids: CASSYSGLAGGPDEQFF. CDR3 in DNA: TGTGCCAGCAGTTACAGCGGACTAGCGGGGGGGCCGGATGAGCAGTTCTTC.

The J gene is TRBJ1-6, the V gene TRBV6-5; 10 bases agree with TRBD1. There are 15 residues in the CDR3. The J segment lost 7 bases and the V segment lost 7 bases, leaving 7 bases of the junction unmatched. The germline CDR1 and CDR2 sequences are MNHEY and SVGAGI. The CDR3 sequence: CASTTRGQGNSPLHF. The CDR3 DNA reads TGTGCCAGCACTACACGGGGACAGGGGAATTCACCCCTCCACTTT.

The J gene is TRBJ1-6, the V gene TRBV7-9, with a possible D match to TRBD1 (5 bases). CDR3 length: 14 amino acids. Germline V gene sequence: CDR1 SEHNR, CDR2 FQNEAQ (reference sequence). Trimming removed 5 bases from V and 11 bases from J, with 16 bases in between. The CDR3 loop reads CASSLFGGETPLHF. CDR3 nucleotides: TGTGCCAGCAGCCTCTTCGGGGGGGAAACACCCCTCCACTTT.

V gene TRBV6-2 or TRBV6-3 combines with J gene TRBJ1-3; no reliable D call. The CDR3 length is 16 residues. With 0 bases removed from V and 0 bases from J, the gap between germline ends came to 9 bases. The germline V gene has CDR1 MNHEY and CDR2 SVGEGT. The CDR3 is CASSYSGGFSGNTIYF. CDR3 DNA sequence: TGTGCCAGCAGTTACTCGGGCGGCTTCTCTGGAAACACCATATATTTT.

Turning to this clone: Other nucleotide sequences in the sample specify the same CDR3. The chain joins TRBV9 to TRBJ2-5; D ambiguous. The germline gives CDR1 SGDLS, CDR2 YYNGEE. The CDR3 contains 11 residues. The V end lost 4 bases, the J end lost 4 bases, and 5 bases lay between the germline ends. The CDR3 sequence: CASSRGETQYF. The DNA of the CDR3 is TGTGCCAGCAGCAGAGGAGAGACCCAGTACTTC.

The chain uses TRBV7-9 and TRBJ1-3, with 8 bases identical to TRBD1. Trimming removed 4 bases from V and 2 bases from J; junction bases left unmatched: 10. In germline, CDR1 is SEHNR, CDR2 FQNEAQ (reference sequence). The CDR3 is 17 residues long. Here the CDR3 DNA reads TGTGCCAGCAGCTCCAATGGACAGGGAACCCCTGGAAACACCATATATTTT. Residues: CASSSNGQGTPGNTIYF.

This chain links TRBV9 with TRBJ2-5; TRBD1 aligns across 9 bases. Per the germline V gene, CDR1 is SGDLS and CDR2 is YYNGEE. This CDR3 has 15 residues. The V gene end was trimmed by 3 bases and the J gene end by 5 bases; junction bases not matched to a gene: 8. DNA of the CDR3: TGTGCCAGCAGCGCCCACAGGGGGCTGGGGGAGACCCAGTACTTC. Its translation is CASSAHRGLGETQYF.

This CDR3 is CASSLRSRGEFF. For the CDR3, the DNA is TGTGCCAGCAGTTTACGTTCGCGGGGAGAGTTCTTC. The chain carries TRBV12-3 or TRBV12-4 and TRBJ2-1, with D possibly matching TRBD2 (6 bases). The V and J ends lost 2 bases and 14 bases respectively, with 13 bases between them. This CDR3 has 12 amino acids.